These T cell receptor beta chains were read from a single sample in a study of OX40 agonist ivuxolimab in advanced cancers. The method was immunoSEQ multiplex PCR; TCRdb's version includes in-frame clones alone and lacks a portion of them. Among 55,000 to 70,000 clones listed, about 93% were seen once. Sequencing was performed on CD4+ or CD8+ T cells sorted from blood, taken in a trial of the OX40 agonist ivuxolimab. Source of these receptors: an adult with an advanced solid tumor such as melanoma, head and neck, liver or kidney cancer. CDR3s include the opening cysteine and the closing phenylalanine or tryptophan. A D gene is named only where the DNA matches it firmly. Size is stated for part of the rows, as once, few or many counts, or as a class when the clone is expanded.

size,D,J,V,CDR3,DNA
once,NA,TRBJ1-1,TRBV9,CASSPEDTEAFF,TGTGCCAGCAGCCCTGAGGACACTGAAGCTTTCTTT
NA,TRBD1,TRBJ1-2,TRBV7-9,CASSPRTGADYGYTF,TGTGCCAGCAGCCCCCGGACAGGGGCCGACTATGGCTACACCTTC
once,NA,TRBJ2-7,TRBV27,CASSSDYEQYF,TGTGCCAGCAGTTCCGACTACGAGCAGTACTTC
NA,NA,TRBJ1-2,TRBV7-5,CVRSPPGQGAKGYTF,TGTGTCAGAAGCCCTCCGGGACAGGGGGCGAAAGGCTACACCTTC
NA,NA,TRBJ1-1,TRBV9,CASSKKQGREAFF,TGTGCCAGCAGTAAGAAACAGGGCCGTGAAGCTTTCTTT
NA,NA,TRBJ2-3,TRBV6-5,CASSYSEGDTQYF,TGTGCCAGCAGTTACTCGGAGGGGGATACGCAGTATTTT
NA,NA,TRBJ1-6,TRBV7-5,CVRSPDNSPLHF,TGTGTCAGAAGCCCGGACAATTCACCCCTCCACTTT
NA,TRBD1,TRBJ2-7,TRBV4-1,CASSHRTGDYEQYF,TGCGCCAGCAGCCACCGGACAGGCGACTACGAGCAGTACTTC
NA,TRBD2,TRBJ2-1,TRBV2,CASSDTGRGGSYNEQFF,TGTGCCAGCAGTGATACAGGGCGGGGGGGCTCCTACAATGAGCAGTTCTTC
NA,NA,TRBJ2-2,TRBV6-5,CASSPPGSGELFF,TGTGCCAGCAGTCCCCCTGGGTCCGGGGAGCTGTTTTTT
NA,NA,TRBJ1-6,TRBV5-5,CASSLAGPWNSPLHF,TGTGCCAGCAGCTTGGCAGGCCCCTGGAATTCACCCCTCCACTTT
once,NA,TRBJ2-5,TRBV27,CASSLMPRAETQYF,TGTGCCAGCAGTTTAATGCCGCGGGCAGAGACCCAGTACTTC
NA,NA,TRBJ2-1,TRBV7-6,CASSSGQVLRGNEQFF,TGTGCCAGCAGCTCAGGGCAGGTCCTCCGGGGGAATGAGCAGTTCTTC
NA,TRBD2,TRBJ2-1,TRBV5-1,CASSSGLAGGQDSYNEQFF,TGCGCCAGCAGCTCCGGACTAGCGGGGGGACAAGACTCCTACAATGAGCAGTTCTTC
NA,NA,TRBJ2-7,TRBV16,CASSHPAEGDEQYF,TGTGCCAGCAGCCACCCCGCAGAGGGGGACGAGCAGTACTTC
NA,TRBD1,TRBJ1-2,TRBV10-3,CAISGDRGDGYTF,TGTGCCATCAGTGGGGACAGGGGAGATGGCTACACCTTC
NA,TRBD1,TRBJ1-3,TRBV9,CASSVGTGGNTIYF,TGTGCCAGCAGCGTAGGGACAGGTGGAAACACCATATATTTT
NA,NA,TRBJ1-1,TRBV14,CASRTTGSTEAFF,TGTGCCAGCAGGACGACGGGTAGCACTGAAGCTTTCTTT
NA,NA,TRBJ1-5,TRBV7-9,CASSLGAGLDQPQHF,TGTGCCAGCAGCTTAGGGGCAGGGTTGGACCAGCCCCAGCATTTT
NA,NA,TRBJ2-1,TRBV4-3,CASSQGAPSGHEQFF,TGCGCCAGCAGCCAAGGGGCCCCGAGCGGCCATGAGCAGTTCTTC
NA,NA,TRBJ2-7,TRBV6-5,CASSYLGEGLEQYF,TGTGCCAGCAGTTACCTGGGTGAGGGACTCGAGCAGTACTTC
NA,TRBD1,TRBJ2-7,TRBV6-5,CASSYYRGYEQYF,TGTGCCAGCAGTTACTACAGGGGCTACGAGCAGTACTTC
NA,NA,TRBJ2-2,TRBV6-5,CASVNGPTGELFF,TGTGCCAGCGTGAACGGACCCACCGGGGAGCTGTTTTTT
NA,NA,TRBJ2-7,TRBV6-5,CASSSAYEQYF,TGTGCCAGCAGTTCTGCCTACGAGCAGTACTTC
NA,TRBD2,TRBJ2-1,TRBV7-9,CASSLVRGGASEQFF,TGTGCCAGCAGCTTAGTGCGCGGGGGGGCCTCCGAGCAGTTCTTC
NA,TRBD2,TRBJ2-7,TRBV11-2,CASSLVASGGFYEQYF,TGTGCCAGCAGCTTAGTGGCTAGCGGGGGGTTCTACGAGCAGTACTTC
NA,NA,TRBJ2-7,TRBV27,CASSAIGGSSYEQYF,TGTGCCAGCAGTGCGATCGGGGGCAGCTCCTACGAGCAGTACTTC
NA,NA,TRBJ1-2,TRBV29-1,CSVGGVRENTF,TGCAGCGTTGGAGGGGTACGGGAAAACACCTTC
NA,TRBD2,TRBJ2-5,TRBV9,CASSVAREDLRVGTETQYF,TGTGCCAGCAGCGTAGCTCGGGAGGACCTCCGGGTGGGGACAGAGACCCAGTACTTC
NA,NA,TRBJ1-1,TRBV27,CASSFGLGSSSEAFF,TGTGCCAGCAGTTTTGGGCTTGGATCAAGTTCTGAAGCTTTCTTT
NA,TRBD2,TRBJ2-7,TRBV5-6,CASSWTSGGYEQYF,TGTGCCAGCAGCTGGACTAGCGGGGGCTACGAGCAGTACTTC
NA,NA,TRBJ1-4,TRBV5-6,CASKHSGTLGEKLFF,TGTGCCAGTAAACACTCCGGGACTTTGGGTGAAAAACTGTTTTTT
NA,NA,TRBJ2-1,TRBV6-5,CASSYDPSYNEQFF,TGTGCCAGCAGTTACGACCCTTCCTACAATGAGCAGTTCTTC
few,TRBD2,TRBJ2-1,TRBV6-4,CASSAGTSNEQFF,TGTGCCAGCAGTGCCGGGACTAGCAATGAGCAGTTCTTC
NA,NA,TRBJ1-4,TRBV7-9,CASSLGLYDGEKLFF,TGTGCCAGCAGCTTAGGTCTTTACGACGGGGAAAAACTGTTTTTT
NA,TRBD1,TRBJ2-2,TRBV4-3,CASSQRDRGGTGELFF,TGCGCCAGCAGCCAACGGGACAGGGGTGGCACCGGGGAGCTGTTTTTT
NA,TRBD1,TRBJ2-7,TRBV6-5,CASSPATTGVEQYF,TGTGCCAGCAGCCCCGCCACTACAGGGGTCGAGCAGTACTTC
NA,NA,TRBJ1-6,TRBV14,CASSLLQGPWDNSPLHF,TGTGCCAGCAGCCTTTTACAGGGCCCCTGGGATAATTCACCCCTCCACTTT
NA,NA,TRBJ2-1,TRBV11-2,CASLPGGGMNEQFF,TGTGCCAGCCTCCCTGGGGGGGGCATGAATGAGCAGTTCTTC
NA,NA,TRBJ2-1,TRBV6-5,CASNGGYNEQFF,TGTGCCAGCAACGGAGGCTACAATGAGCAGTTCTTC
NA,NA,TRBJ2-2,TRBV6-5,CASVGAGELFF,TGTGCCAGCGTCGGGGCCGGGGAGCTGTTTTTT
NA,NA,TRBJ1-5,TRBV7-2,CASSSGLLDQPQHF,TGTGCCAGCAGCTCCGGACTTCTGGATCAGCCCCAGCATTTT